This TCR beta chain was identified during a study of identical twins. Regarding the study as a whole: Zero-insertion analyses might be partly confounded by invariant T cells like MAIT and iNKT. Fewer insertions characterized abundant cord blood beta clonotypes, whereas memory repertoires showed none.

The germline gives CDR1 MDHEN, CDR2 SYDVKM. The CDR3 extends over 14 amino acids. V gave up 7 bases and J gave up 5 bases, with 17 bases separating them. Through template switching, a universal primer site was introduced, and the cDNA contained unique molecular identifiers. From the 5' RACE reads, TCRdb called clonotypes with MiXCR, one entry per CDR3 protein. The data hold approximately 700,000 distinct CDR3 sequences, with around 5.7% observed a single time. This clonotype has ten or more counts. Its antigen is not known. The sample consisted of naive T cells sorted from blood. The clonotype originates from a young man in good health. V is TRBV28 and J is TRBJ2-5; possible D gene TRBD2, 7 bases. CDR3 sequence: CASTKRGGPETQYF. Written as DNA, the CDR3 is TGTGCCAGCACAAAAAGGGGGGGACCTGAGACCCAGTACTTC.